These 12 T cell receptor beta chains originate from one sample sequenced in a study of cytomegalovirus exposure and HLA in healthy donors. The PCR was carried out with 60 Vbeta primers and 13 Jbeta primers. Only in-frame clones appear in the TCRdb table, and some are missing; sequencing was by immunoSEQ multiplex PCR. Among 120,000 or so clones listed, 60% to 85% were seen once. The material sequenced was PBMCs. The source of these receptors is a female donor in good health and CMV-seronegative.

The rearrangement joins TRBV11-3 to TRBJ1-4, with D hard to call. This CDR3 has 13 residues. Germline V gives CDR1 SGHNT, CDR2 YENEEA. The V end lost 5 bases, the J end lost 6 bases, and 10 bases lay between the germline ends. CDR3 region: CASSATGDEKLFF. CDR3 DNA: TGTGCCAGCAGCGCAACCGGGGATGAAAAACTGTTTTTT.

The CDR3 here is CASSSGGGGGYGYTF. The CDR3 coding sequence is TGCGCCAGCAGCTCAGGAGGAGGGGGGGGATATGGCTACACCTTC. This rearrangement joins TRBV5-1 to TRBJ1-2; the D gene is possibly TRBD1 (6 bases). V was cut by 3 bases and J by 5 bases, with 17 bases left in between. The germline gives CDR1 SGHRS, CDR2 YFSETQ. The length of the CDR3 is 15 residues.

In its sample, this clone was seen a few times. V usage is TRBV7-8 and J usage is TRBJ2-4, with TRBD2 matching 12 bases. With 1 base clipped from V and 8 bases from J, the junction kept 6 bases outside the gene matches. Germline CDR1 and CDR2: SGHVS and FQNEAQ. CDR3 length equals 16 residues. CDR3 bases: TGTGCCAGCAGCTTAGGGGGACTAGCGGGTCGAGACATTCAGTACTTC. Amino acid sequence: CASSLGGLAGRDIQYF.

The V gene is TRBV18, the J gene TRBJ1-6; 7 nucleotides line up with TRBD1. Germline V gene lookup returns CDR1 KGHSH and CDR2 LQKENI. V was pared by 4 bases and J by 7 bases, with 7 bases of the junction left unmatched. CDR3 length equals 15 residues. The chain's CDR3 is CASSLDRVGNSPLHF. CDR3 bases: TGTGCCAGCTCACTAGACAGGGTCGGCAATTCACCCCTCCACTTT.

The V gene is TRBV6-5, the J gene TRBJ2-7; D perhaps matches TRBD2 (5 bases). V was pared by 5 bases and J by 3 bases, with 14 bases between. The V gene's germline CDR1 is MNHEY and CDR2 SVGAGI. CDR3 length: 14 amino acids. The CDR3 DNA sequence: TGTGCCAGCAGTCCCAGCCTAGCAGACTACGAGCAGTACTTC. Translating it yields CASSPSLADYEQYF.

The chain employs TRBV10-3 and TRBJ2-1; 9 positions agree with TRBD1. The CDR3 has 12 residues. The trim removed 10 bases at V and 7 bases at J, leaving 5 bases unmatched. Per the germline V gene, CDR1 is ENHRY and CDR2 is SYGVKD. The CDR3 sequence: CASSTGGNEQFF. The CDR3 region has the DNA TGTGCCAGCTCGACAGGGGGGAATGAGCAGTTCTTC.

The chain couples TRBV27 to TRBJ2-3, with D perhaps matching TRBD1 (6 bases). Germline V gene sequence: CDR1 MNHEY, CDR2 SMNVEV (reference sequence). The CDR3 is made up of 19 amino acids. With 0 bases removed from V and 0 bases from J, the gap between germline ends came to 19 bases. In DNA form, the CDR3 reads TGTGCCAGCAGTTTATCTTATGGTTACCGGGACATTAGCACAGATACGCAGTATTTT. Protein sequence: CASSLSYGYRDISTDTQYF.

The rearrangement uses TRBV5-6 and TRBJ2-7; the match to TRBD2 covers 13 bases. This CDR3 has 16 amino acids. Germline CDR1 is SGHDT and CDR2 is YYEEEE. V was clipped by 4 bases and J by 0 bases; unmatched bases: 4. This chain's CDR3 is CASSPRTSGSSYEQYF. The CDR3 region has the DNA TGTGCCAGCAGCCCCCGGACTAGCGGGAGCTCCTACGAGCAGTACTTC.

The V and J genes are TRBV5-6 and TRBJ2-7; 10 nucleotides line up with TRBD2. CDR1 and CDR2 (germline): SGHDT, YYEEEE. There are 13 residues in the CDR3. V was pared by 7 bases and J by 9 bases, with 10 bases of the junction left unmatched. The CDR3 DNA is TGTGCCAGCGGCGTAGCGGGAGGCTTCGGGCAGTACTTC. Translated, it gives CASGVAGGFGQYF. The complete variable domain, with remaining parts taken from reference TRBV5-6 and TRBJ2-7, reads DAGVTQSPTHLIKTRGQQVTLRCSPKSGHDTVSWYQQALGQGPQFIFQYYEEEERQRGNFPDRFSGHQFPNYSSELNVNALLLGDSALYLCASGVAGGFGQYFGPGTRLTVT.

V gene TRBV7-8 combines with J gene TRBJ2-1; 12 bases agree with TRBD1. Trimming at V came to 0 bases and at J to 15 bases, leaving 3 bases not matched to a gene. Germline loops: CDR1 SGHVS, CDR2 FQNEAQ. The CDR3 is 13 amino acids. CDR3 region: CASSLARGQGAFF. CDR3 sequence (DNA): TGTGCCAGCAGCTTAGCGAGGGGACAGGGGGCGTTCTTC.

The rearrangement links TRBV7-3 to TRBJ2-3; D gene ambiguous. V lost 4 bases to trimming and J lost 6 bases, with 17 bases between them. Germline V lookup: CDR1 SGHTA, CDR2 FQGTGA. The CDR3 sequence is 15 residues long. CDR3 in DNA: TGTGCCAGCAGCTGGTCGGGTCGCAGCCCTGATACGCAGTATTTT. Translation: CASSWSGRSPDTQYF. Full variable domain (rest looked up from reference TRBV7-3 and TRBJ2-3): GAGVSQTPSNKVTEKGKYVELRCDPISGHTALYWYRQSLGQGPEFLIYFQGTGAADDSGLPNDRFFAVRPEGSVSTLKIQRTERGDSAVYLCASSWSGRSPDTQYFGPGTRLTVL.

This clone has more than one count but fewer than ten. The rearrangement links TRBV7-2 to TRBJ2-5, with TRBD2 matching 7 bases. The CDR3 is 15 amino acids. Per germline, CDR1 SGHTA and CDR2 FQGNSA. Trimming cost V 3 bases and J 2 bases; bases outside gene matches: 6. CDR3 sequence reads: CASSLRGSGQETQYF. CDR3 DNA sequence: TGTGCCAGCAGCTTGCGGGGGAGTGGGCAAGAGACCCAGTACTTC.